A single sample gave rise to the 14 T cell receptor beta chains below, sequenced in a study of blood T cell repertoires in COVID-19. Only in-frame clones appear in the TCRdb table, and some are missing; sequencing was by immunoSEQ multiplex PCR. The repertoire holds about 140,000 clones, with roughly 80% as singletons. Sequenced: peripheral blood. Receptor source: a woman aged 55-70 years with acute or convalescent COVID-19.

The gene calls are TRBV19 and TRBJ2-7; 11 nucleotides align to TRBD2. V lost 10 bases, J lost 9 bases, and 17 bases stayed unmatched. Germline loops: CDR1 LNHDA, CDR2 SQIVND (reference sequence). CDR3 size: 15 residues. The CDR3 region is CATSRAGEGLAAQYF. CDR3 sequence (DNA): TGTGCCACCTCTCGGGCGGGGGAGGGACTAGCGGCGCAGTACTTC. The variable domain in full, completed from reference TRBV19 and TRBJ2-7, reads DGGITQSPKYLFRKEGQNVTLSCEQNLNHDAMYWYRQDPGQGLRLIYYSQIVNDFQKGDIAEGYSVSREKKESFPLTVTSAQKNPTAFYLCATSRAGEGLAAQYFGPGTRLTVT.

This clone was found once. The DNA of the CDR3 is TGTGCCAGCAGTTTAGGACACTCGAATTCACCCCTCCACTTT. This codes for CASSLGHSNSPLHF. V usage is TRBV28 and J usage is TRBJ1-6, with a weak D call TRBD1 (5 bases). Per germline, CDR1 MDHEN and CDR2 SYDVKM. V was pared by 2 bases and J by 7 bases, with 9 bases between. The CDR3 extends over 14 amino acids.

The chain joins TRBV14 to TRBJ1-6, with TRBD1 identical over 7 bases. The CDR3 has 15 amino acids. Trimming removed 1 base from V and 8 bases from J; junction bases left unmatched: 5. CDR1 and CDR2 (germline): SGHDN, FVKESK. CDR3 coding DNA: TGTGCCAGCAGCCAAGCGACAGGGCGTTATTCACCCCTCCACTTT. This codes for CASSQATGRYSPLHF.

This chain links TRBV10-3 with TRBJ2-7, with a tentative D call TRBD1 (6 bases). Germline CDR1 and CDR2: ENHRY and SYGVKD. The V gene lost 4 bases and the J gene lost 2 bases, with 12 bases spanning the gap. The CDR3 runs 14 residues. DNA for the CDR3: TGTGCCATCAGTGTATCAGGGGCGACCTACGAGCAGTACTTC. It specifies CAISVSGATYEQYF.

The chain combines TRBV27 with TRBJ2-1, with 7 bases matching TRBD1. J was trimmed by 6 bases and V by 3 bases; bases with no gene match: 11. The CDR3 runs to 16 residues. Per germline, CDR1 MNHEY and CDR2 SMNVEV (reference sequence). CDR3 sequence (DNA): TGTGCCAGCAGTTTGTTGGGGACAGCGAGCCTCAATGAGCAGTTCTTC. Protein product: CASSLLGTASLNEQFF.

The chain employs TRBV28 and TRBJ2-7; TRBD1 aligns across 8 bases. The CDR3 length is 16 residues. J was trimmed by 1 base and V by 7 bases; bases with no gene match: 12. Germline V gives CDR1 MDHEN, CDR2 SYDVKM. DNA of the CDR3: TGTGCCAGCACCAATCCAGGGGGCATCGAATCCTACGAGCAGTACTTC. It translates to CASTNPGGIESYEQYF.

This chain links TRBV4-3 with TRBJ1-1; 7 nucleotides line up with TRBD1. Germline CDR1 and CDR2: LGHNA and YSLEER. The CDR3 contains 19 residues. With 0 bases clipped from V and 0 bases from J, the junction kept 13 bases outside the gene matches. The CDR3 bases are TGCGCCAGCAGCCAAGATACATCCCCGACAGGGAAAATGAACACTGAAGCTTTCTTT. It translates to CASSQDTSPTGKMNTEAFF.

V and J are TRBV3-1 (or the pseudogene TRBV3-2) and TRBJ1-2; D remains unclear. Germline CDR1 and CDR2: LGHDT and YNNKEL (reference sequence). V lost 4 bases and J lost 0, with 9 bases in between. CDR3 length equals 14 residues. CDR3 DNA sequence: TGTGCCAGCAGCCTCGAACCGGCTAACTATGGCTACACCTTC. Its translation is CASSLEPANYGYTF.

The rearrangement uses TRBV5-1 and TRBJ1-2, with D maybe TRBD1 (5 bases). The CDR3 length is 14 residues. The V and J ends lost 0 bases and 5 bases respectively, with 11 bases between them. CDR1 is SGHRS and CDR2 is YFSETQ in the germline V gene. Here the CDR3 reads CASSLGQSLYGYTF. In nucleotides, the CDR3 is TGCGCCAGCAGCTTGGGACAGAGCCTTTATGGCTACACCTTC.

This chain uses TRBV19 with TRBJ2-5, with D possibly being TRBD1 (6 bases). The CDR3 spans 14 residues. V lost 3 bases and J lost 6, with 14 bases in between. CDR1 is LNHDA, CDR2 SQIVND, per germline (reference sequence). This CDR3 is CASSIPAGEKTQYF. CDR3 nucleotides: TGTGCCAGTAGTATCCCGGCAGGGGAGAAGACCCAGTACTTC.

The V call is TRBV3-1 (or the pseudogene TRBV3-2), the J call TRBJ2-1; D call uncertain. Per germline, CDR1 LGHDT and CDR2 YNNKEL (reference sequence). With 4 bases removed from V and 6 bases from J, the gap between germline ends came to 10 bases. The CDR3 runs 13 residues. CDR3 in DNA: TGTGCCAGCAGCCGTGGATCGGGCAATGAGCAGTTCTTC. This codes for CASSRGSGNEQFF.

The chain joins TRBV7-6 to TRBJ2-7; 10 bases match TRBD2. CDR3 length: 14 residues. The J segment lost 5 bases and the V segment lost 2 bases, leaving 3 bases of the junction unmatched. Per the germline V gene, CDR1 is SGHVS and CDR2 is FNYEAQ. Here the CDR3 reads CASSLSGRAHEQYF. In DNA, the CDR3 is TGTGCCAGCAGCTTAAGCGGGAGGGCCCACGAGCAGTACTTC.

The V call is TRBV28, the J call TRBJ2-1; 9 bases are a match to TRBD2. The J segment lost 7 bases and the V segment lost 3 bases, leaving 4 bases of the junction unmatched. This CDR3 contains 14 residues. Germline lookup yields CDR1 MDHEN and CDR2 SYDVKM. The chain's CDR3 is CASSFAGGLNEQFF. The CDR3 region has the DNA TGTGCCAGCAGTTTTGCGGGAGGGTTAAATGAGCAGTTCTTC.

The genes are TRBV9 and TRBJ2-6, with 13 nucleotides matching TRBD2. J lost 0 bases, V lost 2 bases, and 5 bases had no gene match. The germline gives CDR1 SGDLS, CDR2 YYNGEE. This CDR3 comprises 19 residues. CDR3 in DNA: TGTGCCAGCAGCGTCGGGACTAGCGGGGTTAGCTCTGGGGCCAACGTCCTGACTTTC. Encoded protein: CASSVGTSGVSSGANVLTF.